This entry lists 10 T cell receptor beta chains sequenced from one sample in a study of PD-L1 blockade in urothelial cancer. The time point here: pretreatment peripheral blood. The table came from immunoSEQ multiplex PCR; TCRdb's copy has only in-frame clones and leaves some out. In the table there are around 34,000 clones, approximately 80% of which are singletons. Sample: PBMCs, taken around atezolizumab (anti-PD-L1) treatment. The receptors shown here come from an elderly man with urothelial cancer.

V and J are TRBV19 and TRBJ2-5, with a tentative D call TRBD2 (5 bases). The CDR3 is made up of 13 amino acids. V lost 9 bases, J lost 4 bases, and 15 bases lay in between. Germline V gives CDR1 LNHDA, CDR2 SQIVND (reference sequence). The CDR3 region has the DNA TGTGCCAGCGTAGCGTTAGGTATAGAGACCCAGTACTTC. It specifies CASVALGIETQYF.

The chain couples TRBV15 to TRBJ2-6, with 10 bases that match TRBD1. The CDR3 is 19 residues long. Trimming removed 2 bases from V and 4 bases from J; junction bases left unmatched: 11. Germline values: CDR1 LNHNV, CDR2 YYDKDF (reference sequence). The CDR3 sequence is CATSRSPGTGVAGANVLTF. The CDR3 DNA sequence: TGTGCCACCAGCAGAAGCCCCGGGACAGGGGTTGCCGGGGCCAACGTCCTGACTTTC.

This sequence joins TRBV27 and TRBJ1-2; 7 nucleotides line up with TRBD1. The trim removed 5 bases at V and 0 bases at J, leaving 12 bases unmatched. Germline V CDR1 and CDR2: MNHEY, SMNVEV (reference sequence). The CDR3 covers 17 residues. In DNA form, the CDR3 reads TGTGCCAGCAGTGCTAGACAGGGCCTCACCTCTAACTATGGCTACACCTTC. It specifies CASSARQGLTSNYGYTF.

This rearrangement joins TRBV6-4 to TRBJ1-4, with D hard to call. The V gene lost 6 bases and the J gene lost 3 bases, with 11 bases spanning the gap. This CDR3 region has 14 residues. Germline values: CDR1 MRHNA, CDR2 SNTAGT. The CDR3 sequence is CASSPAVPNEKLFF. The CDR3 DNA is TGTGCCAGCAGCCCCGCAGTACCTAATGAAAAACTGTTTTTT.

The CDR3 nucleotides read TGTGCCAGTAGTATAGATCTTGGGACAGGGTACGGCAATCAGCCCCAGCATTTT. The encoded protein is CASSIDLGTGYGNQPQHF. The V and J genes are TRBV19 and TRBJ1-5; 9 nucleotides match TRBD1. Trimming cost V 0 bases and J 2 bases; bases outside gene matches: 8. This CDR3 has 18 residues. Germline assignment: CDR1 LNHDA and CDR2 SQIVND (reference sequence).

The chain links TRBV5-1 to TRBJ1-1; perhaps TRBD1 as D (6 bases). V was trimmed by 5 bases and J by 1 base, leaving 12 bases between them. The CDR3 consists of 14 residues. Germline assignment: CDR1 SGHRS and CDR2 YFSETQ. In DNA form, the CDR3 reads TGCGCCAGCAGGCAACAGGGCCCGAACACTGAAGCTTTCTTT. Translating gives CASRQQGPNTEAFF.

This clone came up once. The chain uses TRBV7-9 and TRBJ2-7, with 9 bases lining up with TRBD1. V shed 5 bases, J shed 6 bases, and the junction held 11 bases outside the gene matches. There are 15 residues in the CDR3. Germline loops: CDR1 SEHNR, CDR2 FQNEAQ (reference sequence). The CDR3 region is CASSAPGTGIGEQYF. For the CDR3, the DNA is TGTGCCAGCAGCGCCCCCGGGACAGGGATAGGCGAGCAGTACTTC.

This chain joins TRBV30 and TRBJ2-7, with 11 bases fitting TRBD2. Germline-derived CDR1 and CDR2 are GTSNPN and SVGIG (reference sequence). Trimming removed 3 bases from V and 5 bases from J; junction bases left unmatched: 6. The CDR3 totals 14 residues. Here the CDR3 DNA reads TGTGCCTGGAGGCTAGCGGGAGGCGGGAACGAGCAGTACTTC. Translating it yields CAWRLAGGGNEQYF.

The chain couples TRBV11-2 to TRBJ1-2; weak D call: TRBD1 (5 bases). V lost 3 bases and J 2 bases, leaving 10 bases between the germline ends. The CDR3 contains 14 residues. Germline assignment: CDR1 SGHAT and CDR2 FQNNGV. This chain's CDR3 is CASSFGGRNYGYTF. DNA of the CDR3: TGTGCCAGCAGCTTCGGGGGTAGGAACTATGGCTACACCTTC. Drawing the rest from reference TRBV11-2 and TRBJ1-2, the complete variable domain is EAGVAQSPRYKIIEKRQSVAFWCNPISGHATLYWYQQILGQGPKLLIQFQNNGVVDDSQLPKDRFSAERLKGVDSTLKIQPAKLEDSAVYLCASSFGGRNYGYTFGSGTRLTVV.

The chain joins TRBV5-1 to TRBJ2-2; 7 bases are a match to TRBD1. The CDR3 is made up of 16 amino acids. Germline assignment: CDR1 SGHRS and CDR2 YFSETQ. Trimming at V came to 0 bases and at J to 6 bases, leaving 8 bases not matched to a gene. In DNA form, the CDR3 reads TGCGCCAGCAGCTTGGACAGGGGAATTCGGCCCGGGGAGCTGTTTTTT. It yields the protein CASSLDRGIRPGELFF.